The text below deals with one T cell receptor beta chain. Its cognate antigen is unknown. These data are taken from a study of long-term antiretroviral therapy in people with HIV. Study outcomes and limitations: The data indicate that diversity increased after ART but remained below transplant donor controls. Data on ART adherence, viral resistance or therapy changes were unavailable.

CDR3 length equals 17 residues. V lost 0 bases and J lost 4; bases outside the gene matches: 9. The germline CDR1 and CDR2 sequences are SGHRS and YFSETQ. Treatment locations for all participants with HIV were in the United States. Cryopreserved PBMC, at roughly 0.85-11 million per sample, were present before DNA extraction. They ran version v3.0 of the immunoSEQ assay at survey level. The assay was immunoSEQ multiplex PCR, and TCRdb's table has in-frame clones only and misses some. Here the sample spans 24,000 or so clones, about 85% being singletons. The rearrangement joins TRBV5-1 to TRBJ2-5, with 10 positions matching TRBD2. The TCR originated in a woman in her 30s with HIV. The specimen was unsorted PBMCs, collected 1.9 years after starting antiretroviral therapy. The DNA of the CDR3 is TGCGCCAGCAGCTTGGGACTAGCGGGCATCGGGGGAGAGACCCAGTACTTC. Translated: CASSLGLAGIGGETQYF.